This TCR beta chain was sequenced in a study of cytomegalovirus exposure and HLA in healthy donors. Study observations and caveats: Association with HLA alleles at 0.05 false discovery rate was found for some 18,000 TCR beta sequences in a later analysis. By a later analysis, the bulk of CMV-associated TCR beta chains appeared HLA-restricted. Earlier findings revealed that most TCR beta V segments proved productive either about 90% or about 30% of the time.

Germline V gene sequence: CDR1 SEHNR, CDR2 FQNEAQ (reference sequence). The CDR3 spans 15 residues. V was pared by 3 bases and J by 4 bases, with 13 bases between. As for this clone: Its antigen is still unknown.

A multiplex PCR was run with 60 Vbeta primers and 13 Jbeta primers. TCRdb's copy holds only in-frame clones and misses some; the assay was immunoSEQ multiplex PCR. The sample shows about 98,000 clones, about 85% of them seen only once. The rearrangement uses TRBV7-9 and TRBJ2-1; possibly TRBD2 for D (5 bases). This receptor was identified in a female donor in good health and CMV-seropositive. The sequenced sample was PBMCs. CDR3 in DNA: TGTGCCAGCAGCTTCTATATCGGACTTTACAATGAGCAGTTCTTC. Its translation: CASSFYIGLYNEQFF. The whole variable domain, remainder taken from reference TRBV7-9 and TRBJ2-1, is DTGVSQNPRHKITKRGQNVTFRCDPISEHNRLYWYRQTLGQGPEFLTYFQNEAQLEKSRLLSDRFSAERPKGSFSTLEIQRTEQGDSAMYLCASSFYIGLYNEQFFGPGTRLTVL.